This note documents a single T cell receptor beta chain sequence. Its target is not known. This record comes from a study of blood T cells in healthy people across ages. With a J-beta primer mix and a sample-barcoded 5' primer, a second PCR ran about 6 to 11 cycles. Each CDR3 protein is one row after TCRdb ran MiXCR on the 5' RACE reads. This sample carries around 790,000 distinct CDR3 sequences, 44% of them seen once, and the ten largest clones take roughly a fifth. With 10 bases removed from V and 0 bases from J, the gap between germline ends came to 10 bases. The CDR3 runs to 14 residues. Germline V gene sequence: CDR1 MNHEY, CDR2 SVGAGI. Peripheral blood was drawn, roughly 10 milliliters per donor. Study findings and constraints: TCR beta diversity, measured per million T cells, fell in a roughly linear way with age. Naive T cell percentage showed a strong correlation with the diversity of TCR beta. Those diversity estimates obtained from one million T cells were thought to be underestimates.

The material sequenced was blood. The receptor's source is a man in his 60s in good health. This chain links TRBV6-5 with TRBJ2-6; D might be TRBD2 (6 bases). CDR3 in DNA: TGTGCCACCTGGGGAGGCTCTGGGGCCAACGTCCTGACTTTC. As protein: CATWGGSGANVLTF.